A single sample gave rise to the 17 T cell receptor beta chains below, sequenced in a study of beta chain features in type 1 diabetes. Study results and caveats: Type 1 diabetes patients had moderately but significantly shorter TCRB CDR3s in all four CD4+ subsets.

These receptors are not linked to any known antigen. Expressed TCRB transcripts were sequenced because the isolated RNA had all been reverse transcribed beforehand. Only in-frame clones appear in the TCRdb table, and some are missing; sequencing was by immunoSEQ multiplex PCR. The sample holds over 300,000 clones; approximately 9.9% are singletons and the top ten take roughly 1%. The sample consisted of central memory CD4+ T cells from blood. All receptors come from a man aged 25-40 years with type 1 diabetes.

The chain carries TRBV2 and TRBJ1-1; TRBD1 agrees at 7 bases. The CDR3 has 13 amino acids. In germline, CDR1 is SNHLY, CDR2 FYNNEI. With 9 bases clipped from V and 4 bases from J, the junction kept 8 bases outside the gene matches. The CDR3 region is CARQQGSSTEAFF. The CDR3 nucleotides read TGTGCCAGACAACAGGGGTCGAGCACTGAAGCTTTCTTT.

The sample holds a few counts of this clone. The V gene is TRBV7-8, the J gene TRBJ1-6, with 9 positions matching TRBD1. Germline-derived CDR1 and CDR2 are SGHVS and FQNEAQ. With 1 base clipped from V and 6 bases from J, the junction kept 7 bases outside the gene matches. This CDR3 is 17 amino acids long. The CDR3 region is CASSLDRTGETNSPLHF. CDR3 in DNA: TGTGCCAGCAGCTTAGATAGGACAGGGGAAACTAATTCACCCCTCCACTTT.

The CDR3 spells CASSLPPTNYGYTF. The CDR3 bases are TGTGCCAGCAGCTTACCGCCAACTAACTATGGCTACACCTTC. This chain links TRBV7-2 with TRBJ1-2; D gene uncertain. The CDR3 consists of 14 residues. The V and J ends lost 2 bases and 0 bases respectively, with 7 bases between them. CDR1 SGHTA and CDR2 FQGNSA come from the germline V gene.

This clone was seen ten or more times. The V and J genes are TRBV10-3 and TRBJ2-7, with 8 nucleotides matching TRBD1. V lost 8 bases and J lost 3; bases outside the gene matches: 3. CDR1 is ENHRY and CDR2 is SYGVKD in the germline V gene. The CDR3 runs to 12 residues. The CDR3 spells CAIQGAGYEQYF. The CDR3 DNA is TGTGCCATCCAGGGGGCCGGCTACGAGCAGTACTTC.

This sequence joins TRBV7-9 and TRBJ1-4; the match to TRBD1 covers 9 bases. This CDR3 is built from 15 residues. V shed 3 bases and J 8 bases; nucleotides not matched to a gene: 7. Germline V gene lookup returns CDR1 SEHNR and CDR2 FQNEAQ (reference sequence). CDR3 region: CASSLVQGAWEKLFF. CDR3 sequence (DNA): TGTGCCAGCAGCTTGGTACAGGGGGCTTGGGAAAAACTGTTTTTT.

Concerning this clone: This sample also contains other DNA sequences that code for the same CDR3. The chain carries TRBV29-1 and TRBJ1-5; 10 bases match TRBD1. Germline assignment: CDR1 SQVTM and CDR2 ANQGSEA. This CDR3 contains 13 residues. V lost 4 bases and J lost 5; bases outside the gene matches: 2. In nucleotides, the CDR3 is TGCAGCGTTGTGGGGACAGGGGATCAGCCCCAGCATTTT. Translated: CSVVGTGDQPQHF. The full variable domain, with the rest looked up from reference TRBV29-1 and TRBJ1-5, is SAVISQKPSRDICQRGTSLTIQCQVDSQVTMMFWYRQQPGQSLTLIATANQGSEATYESGFVIDKFPISRPNLTFSTLTVSNMSPEDSSIYLCSVVGTGDQPQHFGDGTRLSIL.

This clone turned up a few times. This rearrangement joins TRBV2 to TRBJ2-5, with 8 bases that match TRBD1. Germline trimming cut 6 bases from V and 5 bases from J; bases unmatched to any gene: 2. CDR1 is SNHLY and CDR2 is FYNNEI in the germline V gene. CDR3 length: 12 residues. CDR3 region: CASRDRAETQYF. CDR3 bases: TGTGCCAGCAGGGACAGGGCCGAGACCCAGTACTTC.

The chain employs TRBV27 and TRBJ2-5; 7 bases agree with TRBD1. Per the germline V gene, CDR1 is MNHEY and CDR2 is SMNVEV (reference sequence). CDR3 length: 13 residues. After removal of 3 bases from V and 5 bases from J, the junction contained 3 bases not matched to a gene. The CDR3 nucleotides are TGTGCCAGCAGTTTCAGGGGGTCGGAGACCCAGTACTTC. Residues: CASSFRGSETQYF.

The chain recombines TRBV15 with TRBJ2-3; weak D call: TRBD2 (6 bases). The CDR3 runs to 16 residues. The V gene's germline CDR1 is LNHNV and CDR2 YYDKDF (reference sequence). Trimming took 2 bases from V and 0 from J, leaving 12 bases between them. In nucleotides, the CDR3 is TGTGCCACCAGCAGACCCGGGGGAACTAGCACAGATACGCAGTATTTT. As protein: CATSRPGGTSTDTQYF.

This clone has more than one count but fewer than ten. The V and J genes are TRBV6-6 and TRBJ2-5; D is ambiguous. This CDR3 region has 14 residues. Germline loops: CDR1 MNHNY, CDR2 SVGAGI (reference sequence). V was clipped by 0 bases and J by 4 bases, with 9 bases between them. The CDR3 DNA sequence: TGTGCCAGCAGTTACTCCAATCGAGGAGAGACCCAGTACTTC. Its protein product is CASSYSNRGETQYF.

DNA of the CDR3: TGTGCCAGCAGCCGGGACAGGGAAGATACGCAGTATTTT. Its translation is CASSRDREDTQYF. The chain has TRBV7-2 and TRBJ2-3; TRBD1 agrees at 9 bases. Germline V gives CDR1 SGHTA, CDR2 FQGNSA. Trimming removed 5 bases from V and 5 bases from J; junction bases left unmatched: 2. The CDR3 sequence is 13 residues long.

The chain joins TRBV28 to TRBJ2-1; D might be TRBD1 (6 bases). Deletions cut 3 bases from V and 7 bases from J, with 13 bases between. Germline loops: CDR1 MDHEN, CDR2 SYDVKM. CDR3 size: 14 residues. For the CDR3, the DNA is TGTGCCAGCAGTTTGAGTCCAGGGGAGAATGAGCAGTTCTTC. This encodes CASSLSPGENEQFF.

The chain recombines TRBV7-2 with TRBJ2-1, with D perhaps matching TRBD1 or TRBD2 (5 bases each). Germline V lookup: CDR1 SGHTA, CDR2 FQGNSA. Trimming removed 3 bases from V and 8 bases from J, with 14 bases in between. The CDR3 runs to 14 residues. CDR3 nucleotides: TGTGCCAGCAGCTTGAAGAGGGGAGCGCATGAGCAGTTCTTC. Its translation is CASSLKRGAHEQFF.

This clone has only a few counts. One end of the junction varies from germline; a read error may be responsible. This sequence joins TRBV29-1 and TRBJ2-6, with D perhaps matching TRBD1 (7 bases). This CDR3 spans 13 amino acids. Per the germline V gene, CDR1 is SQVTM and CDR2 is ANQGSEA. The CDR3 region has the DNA TGCAGCGTTGAAGATAACTGGGCGGGACAGTTAGCTTTC. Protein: CSVEDNWAGQLAF.

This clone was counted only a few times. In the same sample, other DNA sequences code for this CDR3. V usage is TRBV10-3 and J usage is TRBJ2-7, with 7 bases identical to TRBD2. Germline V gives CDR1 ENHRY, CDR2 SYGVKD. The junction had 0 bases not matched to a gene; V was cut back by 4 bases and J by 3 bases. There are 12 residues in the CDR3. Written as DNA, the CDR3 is TGTGCCATCAGTGGGACTAGCTACGAGCAGTACTTC. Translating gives CAISGTSYEQYF.

CDR3 residues: CAWSETDNQPQHF. In DNA, the CDR3 is TGTGCCTGGAGTGAAACGGACAATCAGCCCCAGCATTTT. The chain has TRBV30 and TRBJ1-5; D is unresolved. Germline-derived CDR1 and CDR2 are GTSNPN and SVGIG (reference sequence). V dropped 1 base and J dropped 3 bases, with 7 bases sitting between them. CDR3 size: 13 residues.

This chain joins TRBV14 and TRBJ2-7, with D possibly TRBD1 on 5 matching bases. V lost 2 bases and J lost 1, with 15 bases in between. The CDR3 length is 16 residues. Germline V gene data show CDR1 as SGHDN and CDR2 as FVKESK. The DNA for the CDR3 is TGTGCCAGCAGCCAAAGTCAGGGTAGTTGGTCCTACGAGCAGTACTTC. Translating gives CASSQSQGSWSYEQYF.